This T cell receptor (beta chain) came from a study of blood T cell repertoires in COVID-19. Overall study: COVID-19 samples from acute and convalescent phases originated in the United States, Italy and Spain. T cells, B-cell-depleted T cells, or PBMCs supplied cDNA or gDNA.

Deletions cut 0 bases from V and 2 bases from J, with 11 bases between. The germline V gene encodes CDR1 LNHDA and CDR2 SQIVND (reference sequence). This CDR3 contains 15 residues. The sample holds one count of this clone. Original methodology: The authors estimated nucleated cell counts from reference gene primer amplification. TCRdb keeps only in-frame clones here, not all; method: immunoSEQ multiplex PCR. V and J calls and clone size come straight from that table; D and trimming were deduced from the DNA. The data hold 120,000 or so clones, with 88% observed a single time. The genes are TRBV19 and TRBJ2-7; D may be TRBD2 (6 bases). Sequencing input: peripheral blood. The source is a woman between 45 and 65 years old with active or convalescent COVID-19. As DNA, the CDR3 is TGTGCCAGTAGTATAGAAGCGGGCCCAACCTACGAGCAGTACTTC. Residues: CASSIEAGPTYEQYF.